Here is one T cell receptor (beta chain) with its context. Its target is not known. The source of the sample is a study of spatial heterogeneity in lung cancer. Study-wide results and caveats: The appearance of ubiquitous expanded tumor TCRs in blood was greater at resection than follow-up.

On each TCR cDNA molecule, a unique molecular identifier was present. TCRdb redid the calling of the 5' RACE reads with MiXCR, one entry per CDR3 protein. Counted here are approximately 40,000 distinct CDR3 sequences, over 6.5% occurring once; the ten biggest clones make up about 45%. The time point denotes: sample taken at primary tumor resection. The donors comprised 60 to 85 untreated early-stage non-small cell lung cancer patients. Tumor, nontumor lung or frozen PBMC supplied whole RNA that was sequenced unsorted. The clonotype was recovered from a female donor with early-stage non-small cell lung cancer. The specimen was PBMCs, collected at surgery.

The CDR3 DNA reads as TGTGCCAGCAGCCATGGACTAGCACGGAACTCTGGGGCCAACGTCCTGACTTTC. As protein: CASSHGLARNSGANVLTF. This chain links TRBV3-1 with TRBJ2-6; 8 bases are shared with TRBD2. V dropped 3 bases and J dropped 0; count of bases not matched to a gene: 7. The CDR3 totals 18 residues. CDR1 and CDR2 from the germline V gene are LGHDT and YNNKEL (reference sequence).